Sequencing of this T cell receptor beta chain was carried out in a study of T-cell reconstitution after alpha-beta-depleted transplantation in children. Molecular barcoding with unique molecular identifiers was used for the TCRbeta library. Each CDR3 protein gets one entry after TCRdb re-called the PCR reads with MiXCR. The repertoire has more than 60,000 distinct CDR3 sequences, around 7.9% of them found once; the top ten carry around 2.6%. V was clipped by 7 bases and J by 7 bases; unmatched bases: 4. The CDR3 has 12 residues. Germline-derived CDR1 and CDR2 are SNHLY and FYNNEI. This clonotype was sampled from a human donor who donated a stem cell graft to a child with acute lymphoblastic leukemia. This rearrangement joins TRBV2 to TRBJ1-1; TRBD1 agrees at 9 bases. The input for sequencing was PBMCs from the stem cell graft donor, taken from the stem cell graft. The CDR3 DNA follows: TGTGCCAGCAAAGACAGGGGGTATGAAGCTTTCTTT. Amino acids: CASKDRGYEAFF.